This T cell receptor beta chain was sequenced for a study of blood T cell repertoires in COVID-19. Study-level information: Some COVID-19 samples were acute and others convalescent; all came from the United States, Italy and Spain. PBMCs, B-cell-depleted T cells, or T cells were the source of the cDNA or gDNA that made up the material.

CDR1 and CDR2 from the germline V gene are SGHDT and YYEEEE. Trimming removed 5 bases at V and 6 bases at J, with 15 bases between. The CDR3 loop spans 13 amino acids. In the authors' methods: Estimation of nucleated cell counts relied on the amplification of reference gene primers. Clones were read by immunoSEQ multiplex PCR, and TCRdb kept only the in-frame ones, dropping some. V and J calls and clone size are as listed in that table; D and trimming were resolved from the DNA. The sample holds some 120,000 clones; roughly 69% are singletons and the top ten take about 2.2%. This TCR was sampled from a woman aged 70-85 years with acute or convalescent COVID-19. The specimen sequenced was peripheral blood. The J gene is TRBJ2-7, the V gene TRBV5-6, with D tentatively TRBD2 (6 bases). CDR3 DNA: TGTGCCAGCAGGTTTGTTGGGGGAGGCGAGCAGTACTTC. This codes for CASRFVGGGEQYF.